This T cell receptor beta chain emerged from a study of blood T cell repertoires in COVID-19. V shed 6 bases and J shed 5 bases, with 14 bases lying between them. The CDR3 is made up of 14 amino acids. The germline gives CDR1 SGHAT, CDR2 FQNNGV. Assay used: immunoSEQ multiplex PCR; TCRdb lists only in-frame clones, some missing. The sample lists some 200,000 clones; 85% to 90% were seen once. This chain links TRBV11-2 with TRBJ1-5; possibly TRBD1 for D (6 bases). The sequence came from a man younger than 30 with active or convalescent COVID-19. Sequencing used peripheral blood. The CDR3 DNA is TGTGCCAGCAGTTCACAGGGTGCCGATCAGCCCCAGCATTTT. Its protein is CASSSQGADQPQHF.